A single sample is the source of the 5 T cell receptor beta chains below, sequenced in a study of shared clonotypes between healthy human individuals. Using immunoSEQ multiplex PCR, the repertoire was profiled, and TCRdb retains in-frame clones only, with some absent. The sample records some 1 million clones, around 76% being singletons. Sequencing used memory CD4+ T cells sorted from blood. The subset here: CD45RA-negative fraction. These receptor sequences come from a young man in good health.

The chain uses TRBV11-3 and TRBJ2-3; 9 bases agree with TRBD2. The J segment lost 2 bases and the V segment lost 5 bases, leaving 8 bases of the junction unmatched. CDR3 size: 16 residues. Germline CDR1 reads SGHNT; CDR2 reads YENEEA. The CDR3 DNA reads TGTGCCAGCAGCCCGGGGCGCGGGGGGGCCACAGATACGCAGTATTTT. Residues: CASSPGRGGATDTQYF.

This clone was observed once. This chain connects TRBV27 to TRBJ1-5; D remains ambiguous. The V gene's germline CDR1 is MNHEY and CDR2 SMNVEV (reference sequence). The CDR3 is 16 amino acids. Trimming left V 6 bases short and J 0 bases short, with 15 bases between. In DNA, the CDR3 is TGTGCCAGCAGCCCCCTTTATGGTTATAGCAATCAGCCCCAGCATTTT. Encoded protein: CASSPLYGYSNQPQHF.

This chain links TRBV27 with TRBJ2-1; 9 bases are shared with TRBD1. The junction had 3 bases not matched to a gene; V was cut back by 6 bases and J by 6 bases. Germline V CDR1 and CDR2: MNHEY, SMNVEV (reference sequence). This CDR3 is built from 13 residues. CDR3 nucleotides: TGTGCCAGCAGGCCGACAGGGGGCAATGAGCAGTTCTTC. Amino acid sequence: CASRPTGGNEQFF.

Of note for this clone: Other nucleotide sequences from this sample produce the same CDR3. The chain carries TRBV5-4 and TRBJ1-1; D is unclear. The length of the CDR3 is 13 residues. V was clipped by 1 base and J by 0 bases, with 4 bases between them. CDR1 SGHNT and CDR2 YYREEE come from the germline V gene (reference sequence). The CDR3 is CASSLLVNTEAFF. CDR3 coding DNA: TGTGCCAGCAGCTTGCTGGTGAACACTGAAGCTTTCTTT.

For the CDR3, the DNA is TGTGCCAGCAGCTTAAGTTCGAGCGGGAGCGGCTCCTACGAGCAGTACTTC. Translation gives CASSLSSSGSGSYEQYF. The chain joins TRBV7-2 to TRBJ2-7; 8 positions agree with TRBD2. CDR3 length: 17 residues. The V and J ends lost 2 bases and 0 bases, in that order; junction bases with no gene match: 9. CDR1 and CDR2 (germline): SGHTA, FQGNSA.